This T cell receptor beta chain is from a study of blood T cell repertoires in COVID-19. Profiled with immunoSEQ multiplex PCR; TCRdb holds only in-frame clones, not every one. The sample records some 97,000 clones, less than 90% being singletons. The CDR3 has 16 residues. Looked up from germline, CDR1 is SGHNT and CDR2 is YYREEE (reference sequence). V trimming: 3 bases; J trimming: 0 bases; junction bases outside the gene matches: 5. The chain employs TRBV5-4 and TRBJ1-4, with TRBD1 matching over 7 bases. This TCR derives from a young man in a cohort sampled during active COVID-19. The sample comprised peripheral blood. CDR3 sequence: CASSSTTGATNEKLFF. The DNA of the CDR3 is TGTGCCAGCAGCTCGACCACAGGGGCAACTAATGAAAAACTGTTTTTT.